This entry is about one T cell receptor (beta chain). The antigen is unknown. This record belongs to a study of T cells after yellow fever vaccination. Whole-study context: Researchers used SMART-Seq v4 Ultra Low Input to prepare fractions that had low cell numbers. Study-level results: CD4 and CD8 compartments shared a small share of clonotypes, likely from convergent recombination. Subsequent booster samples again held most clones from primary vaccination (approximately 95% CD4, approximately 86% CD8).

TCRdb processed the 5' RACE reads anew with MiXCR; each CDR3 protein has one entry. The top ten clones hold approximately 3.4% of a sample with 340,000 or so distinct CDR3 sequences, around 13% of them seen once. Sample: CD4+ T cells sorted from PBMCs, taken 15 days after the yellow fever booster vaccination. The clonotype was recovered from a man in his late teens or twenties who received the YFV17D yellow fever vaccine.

CDR3 sequence reads: CASSWRGHEDTQYF. In nucleotides, the CDR3 is TGTGCCAGCAGCTGGAGGGGGCATGAAGATACGCAGTATTTT. The rearrangement joins TRBV7-3 to TRBJ2-3; tentatively, D is TRBD1 (7 bases). Germline CDR1 reads SGHTA; CDR2 reads FQGTGA. The V end was cut by 4 bases, the J end by 5 bases, with 13 bases between. The CDR3 consists of 14 residues.